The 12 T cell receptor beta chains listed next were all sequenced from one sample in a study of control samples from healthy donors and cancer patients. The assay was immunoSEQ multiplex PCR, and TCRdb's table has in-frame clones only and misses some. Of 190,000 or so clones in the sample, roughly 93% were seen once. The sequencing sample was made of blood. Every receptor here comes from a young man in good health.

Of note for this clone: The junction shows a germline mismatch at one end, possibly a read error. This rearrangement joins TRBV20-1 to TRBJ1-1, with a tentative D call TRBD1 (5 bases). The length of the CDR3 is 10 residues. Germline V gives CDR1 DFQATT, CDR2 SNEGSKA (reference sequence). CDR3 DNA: TGCAGTGCTAGAACCGGGGCCCGCGACTTT. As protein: CSARTGARDF.

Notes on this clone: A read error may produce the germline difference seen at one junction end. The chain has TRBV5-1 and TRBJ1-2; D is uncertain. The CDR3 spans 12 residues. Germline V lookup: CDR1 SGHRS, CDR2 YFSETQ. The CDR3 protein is CASSLDSYGHTF. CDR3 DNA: TGCGCCAGCAGCTTGGACAGCTATGGCCACACCTTC.

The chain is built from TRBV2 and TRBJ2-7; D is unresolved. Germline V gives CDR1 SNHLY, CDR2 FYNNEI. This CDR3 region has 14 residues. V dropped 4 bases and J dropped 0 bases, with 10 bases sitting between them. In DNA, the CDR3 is TGTGCCAGCAGTGCCACGGACGCCTCCTACGAGCAGTACTTC. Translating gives CASSATDASYEQYF.

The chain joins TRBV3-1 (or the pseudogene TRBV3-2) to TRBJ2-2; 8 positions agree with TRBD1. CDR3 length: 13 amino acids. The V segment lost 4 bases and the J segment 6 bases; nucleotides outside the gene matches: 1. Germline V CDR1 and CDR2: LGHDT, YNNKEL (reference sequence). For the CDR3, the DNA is TGTGCCAGCAGCCTCAGGGGGCCCGGGGAGCTGTTTTTT. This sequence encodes CASSLRGPGELFF.

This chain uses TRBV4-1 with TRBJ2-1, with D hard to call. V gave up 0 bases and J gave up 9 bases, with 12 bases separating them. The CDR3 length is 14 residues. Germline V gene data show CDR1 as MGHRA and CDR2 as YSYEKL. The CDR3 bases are TGCGCCAGCAGCCAAGATAGGTCCTATAGTGAGCAGTTCTTC. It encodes CASSQDRSYSEQFF.

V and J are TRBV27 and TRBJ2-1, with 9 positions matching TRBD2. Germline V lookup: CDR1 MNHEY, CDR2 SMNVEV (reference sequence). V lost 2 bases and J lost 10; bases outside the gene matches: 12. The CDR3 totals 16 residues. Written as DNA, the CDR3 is TGTGCCAGCAGTTTAGGTGCGTCTAGCGGGGTCAAAGAGCAGTTCTTC. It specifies CASSLGASSGVKEQFF.

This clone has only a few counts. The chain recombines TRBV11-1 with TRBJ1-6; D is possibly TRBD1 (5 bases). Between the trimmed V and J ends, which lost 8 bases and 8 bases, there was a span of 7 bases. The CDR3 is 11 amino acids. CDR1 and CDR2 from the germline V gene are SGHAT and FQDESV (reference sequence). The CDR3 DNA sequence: TGTGCCAGCGGGACCTATTCACCCCTCCACTTT. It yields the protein CASGTYSPLHF.

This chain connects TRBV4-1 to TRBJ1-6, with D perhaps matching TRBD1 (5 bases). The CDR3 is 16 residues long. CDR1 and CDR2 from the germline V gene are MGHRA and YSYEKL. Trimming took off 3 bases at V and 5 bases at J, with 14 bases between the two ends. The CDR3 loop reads CASSHPKGLDNSPLHF. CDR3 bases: TGCGCCAGCAGCCATCCCAAGGGGCTTGATAATTCACCCCTCCACTTT.

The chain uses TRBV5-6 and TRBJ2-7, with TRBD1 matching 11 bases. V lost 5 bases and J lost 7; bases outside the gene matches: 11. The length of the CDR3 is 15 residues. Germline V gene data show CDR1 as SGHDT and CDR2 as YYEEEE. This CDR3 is CASSFQGQGESEQYF. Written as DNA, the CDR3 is TGTGCCAGCAGTTTCCAGGGACAGGGGGAGAGTGAGCAGTACTTC. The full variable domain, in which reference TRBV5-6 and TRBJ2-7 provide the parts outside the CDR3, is DAGVTQSPTHLIKTRGQQVTLRCSPKSGHDTVSWYQQALGQGPQFIFQYYEEEERQRGNFPDRFSGHQFPNYSSELNVNALLLGDSALYLCASSFQGQGESEQYFGPGTRLTVT.

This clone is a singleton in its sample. CDR3 residues: CAWSSDRGNTEAFF. The DNA of the CDR3 is TGTGCCTGGAGTTCGGACAGGGGGAACACTGAAGCTTTCTTT. The chain joins TRBV30 to TRBJ1-1; 9 bases map to TRBD1. The CDR3 consists of 14 residues. CDR1 GTSNPN and CDR2 SVGIG come from the germline V gene (reference sequence). Trimming removed 2 bases from V and 1 base from J; junction bases left unmatched: 2.

The CDR3 nucleotides are TGTGCCAGCAGCACACGACTAGCGGGGGGGCCAGATGAGCAGTTCTTC. It specifies CASSTRLAGGPDEQFF. This sequence joins TRBV9 and TRBJ2-1; 14 bases map to TRBD2. V dropped 4 bases and J dropped 8; count of bases not matched to a gene: 8. Germline CDR1 and CDR2: SGDLS and YYNGEE. The CDR3 runs to 16 residues.

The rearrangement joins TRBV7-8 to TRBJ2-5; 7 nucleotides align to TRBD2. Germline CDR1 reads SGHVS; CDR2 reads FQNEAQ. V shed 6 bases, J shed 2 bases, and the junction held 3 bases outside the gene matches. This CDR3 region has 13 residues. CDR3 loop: CASRRGLQETQYF. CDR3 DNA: TGTGCCAGCAGGCGGGGGTTGCAAGAGACCCAGTACTTC.